This T cell receptor (beta chain) was recorded in a study of shared clonotypes between healthy human individuals. CDR3 size: 14 residues. This clone was counted a single time. Per the study methods: Quality scores were absent from the junction-only immunoSEQ sequences, so filtering differed. Measured with immunoSEQ multiplex PCR; TCRdb has only the in-frame clones, and not every one. Clonal size and the V and J genes are those of that table, whereas D and trimming came from the DNA. The table includes millions of clones, roughly 94% detected once. The chain combines TRBV21-1 with TRBJ2-3; no DNA check was done on the table's D call, TRBD2. TRBV21-1 is annotated as a pseudogene. The receptor was derived from a man in his late teens or twenties in good health. Specimen: naive CD4+ T cells sorted from blood. The subset is: CD45RA+ positively selected. The CDR3 protein is CASSNIANTDTQYF. The DNA of the CDR3 is TGTGCCAGCAGCAATATTGCGAACACAGATACGCAGTATTTT.